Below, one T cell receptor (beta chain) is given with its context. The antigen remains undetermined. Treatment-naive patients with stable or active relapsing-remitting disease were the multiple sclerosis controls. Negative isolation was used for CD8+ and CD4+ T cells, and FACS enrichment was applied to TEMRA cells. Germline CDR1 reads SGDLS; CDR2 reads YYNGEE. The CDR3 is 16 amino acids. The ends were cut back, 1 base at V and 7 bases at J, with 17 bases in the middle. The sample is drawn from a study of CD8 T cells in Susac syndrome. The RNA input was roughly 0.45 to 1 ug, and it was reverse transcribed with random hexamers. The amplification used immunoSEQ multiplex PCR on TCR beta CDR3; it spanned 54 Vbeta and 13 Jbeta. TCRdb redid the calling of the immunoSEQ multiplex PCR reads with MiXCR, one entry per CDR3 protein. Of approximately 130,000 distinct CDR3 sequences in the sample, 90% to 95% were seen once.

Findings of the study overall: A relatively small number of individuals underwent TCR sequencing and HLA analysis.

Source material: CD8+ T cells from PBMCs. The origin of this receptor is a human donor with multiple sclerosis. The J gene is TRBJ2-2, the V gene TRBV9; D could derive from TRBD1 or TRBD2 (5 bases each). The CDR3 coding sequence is TGTGCCAGCAGCGTATGGGAGAGGGGCGAGGTCGGGGAGCTGTTTTTT. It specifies CASSVWERGEVGELFF.